This T cell receptor (beta chain) derives from a study of T-cell reconstitution after alpha-beta-depleted transplantation in children. General observations from the study: Expanded graft clones numbering several hundred reportedly gave rise to alpha-beta T cells about two months after transplant.

Notes on this clonotype: Its target is unknown.

For TCRbeta, the library was prepared with unique molecular identifiers. TCRdb re-derived calls from the PCR reads in MiXCR, one entry per CDR3 protein. The table shows fewer than 550,000 distinct CDR3 sequences, with 10% to 12% occurring only once. Per the germline V gene, CDR1 is MDHEN and CDR2 is SYDVKM. The CDR3 has 17 residues. Between the trimmed V and J ends, which lost 4 bases and 6 bases, there was a span of 19 bases. The chain carries TRBV28 and TRBJ1-6; no reliable D call. This receptor was obtained from a female patient aged 2 to 10 who had a stem cell transplant for aplastic anemia, so the T cells may come from the graft donor. Sequences were derived from PBMCs, mostly from graft donor cells, sampled 180 days after TCRalphabeta/CD19-depleted stem cell transplant. The CDR3 spells CASSSPQMRVFNSPLHF. Written as DNA, the CDR3 is TGTGCCAGCAGTTCTCCCCAGATGAGGGTTTTTAATTCACCCCTCCACTTT.